This TCR beta chain was captured in a study of T cells in Graves' hyperthyroidism and ophthalmopathy. Diagnosis of hyperthyroidism was new in patients aged 18 to 65, and its duration was under 2 months. Based on clinical symptoms, serum thyroxine and TRAb, thyroid ultrasound and orbital computed tomography, diagnoses were reached. RNA transcripts provided the source from which TCR beta CDR3 regions were amplified. The HTBI primer set drove a first-round RT-PCR of the TCR CDR3. TCRdb reanalysed the multiplex PCR reads using MiXCR and keeps one entry per CDR3 protein. The table lists about 210,000 distinct CDR3 sequences, around 18% of them singletons, with around two fifths in the top ten. The source is a man between 40 and 49 years old with Graves' hyperthyroidism. Sequenced input: blood.

This CDR3 is CASTDRAISGNTIYF. Written as DNA, the CDR3 is TGTGCCAGCACCGACAGGGCCATCTCTGGAAACACCATATATTTT. The chain is built from TRBV6-2 or TRBV6-3 and TRBJ1-3, with TRBD1 matching over 7 bases. The CDR3 sequence is 15 residues long. The trim removed 7 bases at V and 0 bases at J, leaving 6 bases unmatched. Germline loops: CDR1 MNHEY, CDR2 SVGEGT.